A single sample gave rise to the 32 T cell receptor beta chains below, sequenced in a study of identifying expanded T cells in peripheral blood. Data came from immunoSEQ multiplex PCR; TCRdb stores just in-frame clones and leaves some out. The table includes approximately 90,000 clones, 85% to 90% detected once. The sequenced sample was blood. The receptors shown here come from a person aged 18 to 75 in good health.

This chain uses TRBV7-9 with TRBJ2-5; 7 nucleotides match TRBD2. The germline V gene encodes CDR1 SEHNR and CDR2 FQNEAQ (reference sequence). The CDR3 is made up of 15 amino acids. The V and J ends lost 1 base and 5 bases, in that order; junction bases with no gene match: 7. CDR3 sequence (DNA): TGTGCCAGCAGCTTAGTGGGAGGGCCGGGGGAGACCCAGTACTTC. Its protein is CASSLVGGPGETQYF.

This clone was observed a single time. The chain employs TRBV30 and TRBJ2-7; no clear D. This CDR3 spans 11 amino acids. Germline assignment: CDR1 GTSNPN and CDR2 SVGIG (reference sequence). Deletions cut 4 bases from V and 7 bases from J, with 11 bases between. This CDR3 is CAWIYRSEQYF. CDR3 nucleotides: TGTGCCTGGATCTACCGATCAGAGCAGTACTTC.

The J gene is TRBJ2-5, the V gene TRBV15; TRBD1 agrees at 8 bases. J gave up 5 bases and V 1 base, and 9 bases lay outside the gene matches. The CDR3 consists of 16 residues. Germline loops: CDR1 LNHNV, CDR2 YYDKDF (reference sequence). The CDR3, as DNA: TGTGCCACCAGCAGAGTAGGGCAGGGGGCGATGGAGACCCAGTACTTC. Residues: CATSRVGQGAMETQYF.

The chain uses TRBV11-2 and TRBJ2-7, with D perhaps matching TRBD2 (6 bases). V lost 3 bases to trimming and J lost 6 bases, with 15 bases between them. The CDR3 runs to 14 residues. Germline V lookup: CDR1 SGHAT, CDR2 FQNNGV. The DNA for the CDR3 is TGTGCCAGCAGCTTTAGGAGGGGAGTTTTCGAGCAGTACTTC. It specifies CASSFRRGVFEQYF.

This clone has a single count. The chain combines TRBV6-4 with TRBJ2-3; D remains ambiguous. This CDR3 comprises 14 residues. With 3 bases removed from V and 4 bases from J, the gap between germline ends came to 11 bases. Per germline, CDR1 MRHNA and CDR2 SNTAGT. The DNA of the CDR3 is TGTGCCAGCAGTGAGTCCCGTGGGGCAGATACGCAGTATTTT. Its protein is CASSESRGADTQYF.

This clone was counted a few times. The V call is TRBV30, the J call TRBJ1-6; D not resolved. CDR1 and CDR2 from the germline V gene are GTSNPN and SVGIG (reference sequence). V lost 1 base and J lost 10, with 11 bases in between. This CDR3 has 13 residues. The CDR3 DNA reads as TGTGCCTGGAGTGGCCTCGGAGGGTCACCCCTCCACTTT. Translating gives CAWSGLGGSPLHF.

The chain has TRBV7-8 and TRBJ2-1; D gene ambiguous. Trimming shortened V by 1 base and J by 5 bases, and 9 bases separated the two germline ends. The CDR3 covers 14 residues. Germline CDR1 reads SGHVS; CDR2 reads FQNEAQ. This chain's CDR3 is CASSLVSYNNEQFF. Written as DNA, the CDR3 is TGTGCCAGCAGCTTAGTATCGTACAACAATGAGCAGTTCTTC.

The chain employs TRBV9 and TRBJ2-1; unclear D gene. The CDR3 length is 13 residues. Germline V lookup: CDR1 SGDLS, CDR2 YYNGEE. The ends were cut back, 5 bases at V and 0 bases at J, with 6 bases in the middle. The CDR3 region is CASRPLSYNEQFF. The CDR3 DNA sequence: TGTGCCAGCAGACCACTCTCCTACAATGAGCAGTTCTTC.

V is TRBV28 and J is TRBJ1-2; possible D gene TRBD1, 5 bases. The length of the CDR3 is 12 residues. V lost 5 bases, J lost 4 bases, and 8 bases lay in between. Germline V gene data show CDR1 as MDHEN and CDR2 as SYDVKM. The CDR3: CASSDDSYGYTF. The CDR3 nucleotides read TGTGCCAGCAGTGACGACAGCTATGGCTACACCTTC.

The rearrangement joins TRBV7-9 to TRBJ2-5; 12 bases are shared with TRBD1. Germline CDR1 SEHNR, CDR2 FQNEAQ (reference sequence). Trimming cost V 5 bases and J 4 bases; bases outside gene matches: 5. The CDR3 length is 15 residues. CDR3 region: CASSQGGQGAETQYF. DNA for the CDR3: TGTGCCAGCAGCCAAGGGGGACAGGGGGCAGAGACCCAGTACTTC. Complete variable domain (other parts from reference TRBV7-9 and TRBJ2-5): DTGVSQNPRHKITKRGQNVTFRCDPISEHNRLYWYRQTLGQGPEFLTYFQNEAQLEKSRLLSDRFSAERPKGSFSTLEIQRTEQGDSAMYLCASSQGGQGAETQYFGPGTRLLVL.

The chain carries TRBV28 and TRBJ2-4; D ambiguous. Deletions cut 3 bases from V and 8 bases from J, with 11 bases between. The germline V gene has CDR1 MDHEN and CDR2 SYDVKM. This CDR3 has 13 amino acids. CDR3 sequence reads: CASSLVVRDIQYF. The CDR3, as DNA: TGTGCCAGCAGTTTGGTCGTTCGCGACATTCAGTACTTC.

The chain recombines TRBV28 with TRBJ2-7; TRBD2 matches at 14 bases. The germline gives CDR1 MDHEN, CDR2 SYDVKM. J gave up 9 bases and V 3 bases, and 7 bases lay outside the gene matches. The CDR3 extends over 15 amino acids. The CDR3 coding sequence is TGTGCCAGCAGTTTGCCGACTAGCGGGAGGGCCCGGCAGTACTTC. Translated: CASSLPTSGRARQYF.

The gene calls are TRBV6-5 and TRBJ2-7; D is ambiguous. Between the trimmed V and J ends, which lost 0 bases and 5 bases, there was a span of 8 bases. The CDR3 extends over 13 amino acids. In germline, CDR1 is MNHEY, CDR2 SVGAGI. CDR3 protein: CASSYSRHHEQYF. DNA of the CDR3: TGTGCCAGCAGTTACTCTAGACACCACGAGCAGTACTTC.

The chain employs TRBV13 and TRBJ1-3; TRBD1 aligns across 8 bases. This CDR3 comprises 18 residues. Unmatched junction bases numbered 10, after V lost 3 bases and J lost 0 bases. Germline V CDR1 and CDR2: PRHDT, FYEKMQ (reference sequence). CDR3: CASSFRTGGPISGNTIYF. Here the CDR3 DNA reads TGTGCCAGCAGCTTCAGAACAGGGGGACCGATCTCTGGAAACACCATATATTTT.

The J gene is TRBJ2-7, the V gene TRBV28; TRBD1 agrees at 9 bases. Germline values: CDR1 MDHEN, CDR2 SYDVKM. V was clipped by 2 bases and J by 7 bases; unmatched bases: 6. The CDR3 runs to 14 residues. The CDR3 sequence: CASSLTGGYVEQYF. The DNA of the CDR3 is TGTGCCAGCAGTTTAACAGGGGGCTACGTTGAGCAGTACTTC.

This chain links TRBV5-1 with TRBJ2-2; possible D gene TRBD2, 6 bases. CDR1 and CDR2 (germline): SGHRS, YFSETQ. The CDR3 is 15 residues long. V was shortened by 3 bases and J by 5 bases, with 14 bases between the two germline ends. CDR3 DNA: TGCGCCAGCAGCTCTTGGACTACCCAGACCGGGGAGCTGTTTTTT. It codes for CASSSWTTQTGELFF.

The chain links TRBV5-1 to TRBJ1-5; TRBD1 matches 8 bases. The CDR3 sequence is 15 residues long. V lost 4 bases and J lost 3; bases outside the gene matches: 6. Germline V gives CDR1 SGHRS, CDR2 YFSETQ. CDR3 region: CASSLMTGDNQPQHF. The CDR3 nucleotides are TGCGCCAGCAGCCTTATGACAGGGGACAATCAGCCCCAGCATTTT.

The chain recombines TRBV29-1 with TRBJ1-2, with D tentatively TRBD1 (5 bases). This CDR3 region has 14 residues. V was clipped by 2 bases and J by 4 bases, with 14 bases between them. Germline V gene data show CDR1 as SQVTM and CDR2 as ANQGSEA. The CDR3 protein is CSVEKGIVSYGYTF. The CDR3 bases are TGCAGCGTTGAAAAGGGGATCGTGAGCTATGGCTACACCTTC.

The chain joins TRBV21-1 to TRBJ1-6; the table's D call, TRBD1, was not checked against the DNA. TRBV21-1 is recorded as a pseudogene. This CDR3 spans 16 amino acids. The CDR3 sequence is CASRMDRSSYNSPLHF. The CDR3 DNA is TGTGCCAGCAGAATGGACAGGAGCTCCTATAATTCACCCCTCCACTTT.

The chain couples TRBV4-3 to TRBJ2-2, with 8 positions matching TRBD1. This CDR3 contains 16 residues. Germline CDR1 is LGHNA and CDR2 is YSLEER. With V trimmed by 4 bases and J by 1 base, 5 bases remained unmatched. The chain's CDR3 is CASSLSTGVNTGELFF. The DNA for the CDR3 is TGCGCCAGCAGCCTCTCGACAGGGGTGAACACCGGGGAGCTGTTTTTT.

This clone was picked up one time. J is TRBJ1-5 and V is TRBV27; D remains ambiguous. The V gene's germline CDR1 is MNHEY and CDR2 SMNVEV (reference sequence). The CDR3 covers 15 residues. The V end lost 7 bases, the J end lost 0 bases, and 13 bases lay between the germline ends. The CDR3 spells CASMLEGYSNQPQHF. The CDR3 nucleotides read TGTGCCAGCATGCTCGAAGGATATAGCAATCAGCCCCAGCATTTT.

This chain uses TRBV19 with TRBJ2-7, with D uncertain. The CDR3 covers 15 residues. In germline, CDR1 is LNHDA, CDR2 SQIVND (reference sequence). V was shortened by 1 base and J by 0 bases, with 10 bases between the two germline ends. The CDR3 sequence: CASSIGSALSYEQYF. CDR3 sequence (DNA): TGTGCCAGTAGTATAGGAAGCGCGCTCTCCTACGAGCAGTACTTC.

The chain couples TRBV6-5 to TRBJ2-1, with D possibly being TRBD2 (6 bases). CDR3 size: 15 residues. Per germline, CDR1 MNHEY and CDR2 SVGAGI. V lost 7 bases, J lost 2 bases, and 15 bases lay in between. The CDR3 bases are TGTGCCAGCAAAGGCGGGACGCATCCCTACAATGAGCAGTTCTTC. As protein: CASKGGTHPYNEQFF.

The chain joins TRBV18 to TRBJ1-5; D gene unclear. CDR1 is KGHSH and CDR2 is LQKENI in the germline V gene. V gave up 8 bases and J gave up 2 bases, with 13 bases separating them. This CDR3 is built from 14 residues. CDR3 DNA: TGTGCCAGCGCCGAAAGGGTTCGCAATCAGCCCCAGCATTTT. Protein: CASAERVRNQPQHF.

The CDR3 region has the DNA TGTGCCAGCAGTTTGACTAGCACGACCTCTCACGAGCAGTACTTC. As protein: CASSLTSTTSHEQYF. This sequence joins TRBV7-6 and TRBJ2-7, with 7 bases that match TRBD2. CDR1 is SGHVS, CDR2 FNYEAQ, per germline. Unmatched junction bases numbered 13, after V lost 6 bases and J lost 5 bases. The CDR3 covers 15 residues.

This clone has a single count. The V and J genes are TRBV6-5 and TRBJ2-7; D possibly corresponds to TRBD2 (6 bases). V was clipped by 2 bases and J by 7 bases, with 18 bases between them. Germline CDR1 MNHEY, CDR2 SVGAGI. The CDR3 has 15 residues. The CDR3 DNA follows: TGTGCCAGCAGTTACCCCGGAGCTACCGCGGGGGAGCAGTACTTC. It yields the protein CASSYPGATAGEQYF.

The V gene is TRBV5-1, the J gene TRBJ2-1, with 13 bases aligning to TRBD2. The V segment lost 4 bases and the J segment 4 bases; nucleotides outside the gene matches: 5. Germline assignment: CDR1 SGHRS and CDR2 YFSETQ. The CDR3 consists of 16 residues. CDR3 protein: CASSAGLAGAYNEQFF. The DNA of the CDR3 is TGCGCCAGCAGCGCCGGACTAGCGGGAGCATACAATGAGCAGTTCTTC.

The chain couples TRBV28 to TRBJ2-7; TRBD1 matches at 8 bases. Germline V gene lookup returns CDR1 MDHEN and CDR2 SYDVKM. CDR3 length equals 12 residues. V lost 8 bases, J lost 1 base, and 1 base stayed unmatched. Here the CDR3 DNA reads TGTGCCAGCGGACAGGGATCCTACGAGCAGTACTTC. Its protein product is CASGQGSYEQYF.

This chain joins TRBV6-4 and TRBJ2-1, with D perhaps TRBD2 (6 bases). Germline V gene sequence: CDR1 MRHNA, CDR2 SNTAGT. This CDR3 contains 14 residues. The V gene lost 5 bases and the J gene lost 1 base, with 9 bases spanning the gap. The CDR3 loop reads CASSRGNSYNEQFF. The CDR3, as DNA: TGTGCCAGCAGTCGGGGGAATTCCTACAATGAGCAGTTCTTC.

V is TRBV11-1 and J is TRBJ2-5; TRBD2 matches at 8 bases. CDR1 and CDR2 from the germline V gene are SGHAT and FQDESV (reference sequence). V lost 5 bases and J lost 0; bases outside the gene matches: 5. CDR3 length: 15 amino acids. The CDR3 loop is CASSRPGGYQETQYF. The DNA of the CDR3 is TGTGCCAGCAGCCGGCCGGGGGGGTACCAAGAGACCCAGTACTTC.

The sample holds a few counts of this clone. The chain employs TRBV12-5 and TRBJ1-5; a possible D gene is TRBD1 (6 bases). In germline, CDR1 is LGHNT, CDR2 FRNRAP. This CDR3 region has 19 residues. V was cut by 0 bases and J by 5 bases, with 23 bases left in between. CDR3 sequence reads: CASGLVLRPGQEGYQPQHF. Written as DNA, the CDR3 is TGTGCTAGTGGTTTGGTACTGAGGCCGGGACAAGAAGGGTATCAGCCCCAGCATTTT. The entire variable domain, with the rest obtained from reference TRBV12-5 and TRBJ1-5, is as follows: DARVTQTPRHKVTEMGQEVTMRCQPILGHNTVFWYRQTMMQGLELLAYFRNRAPLDDSGMPKDRFSAEMPDATLATLKIQPSEPRDSAVYFCASGLVLRPGQEGYQPQHFGDGTRLSIL.

The chain carries TRBV30 and TRBJ1-1; D unresolved. CDR1 and CDR2 (germline): GTSNPN, SVGIG (reference sequence). This CDR3 has 13 amino acids. The V and J ends lost 1 base and 1 base respectively, with 7 bases between them. The CDR3 nucleotides read TGTGCCTGGAGTGCAACAGAGAACACTGAAGCTTTCTTT. Protein product: CAWSATENTEAFF.